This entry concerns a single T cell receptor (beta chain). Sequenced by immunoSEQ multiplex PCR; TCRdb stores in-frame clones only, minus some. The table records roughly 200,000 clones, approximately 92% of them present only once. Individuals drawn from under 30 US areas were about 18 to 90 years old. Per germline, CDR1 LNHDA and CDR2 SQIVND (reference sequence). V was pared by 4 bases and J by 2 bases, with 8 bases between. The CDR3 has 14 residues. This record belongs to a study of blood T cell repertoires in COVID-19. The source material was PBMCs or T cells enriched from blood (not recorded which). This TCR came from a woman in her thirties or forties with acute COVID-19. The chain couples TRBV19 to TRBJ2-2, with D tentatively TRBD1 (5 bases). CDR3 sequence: CASSKGANTGELFF. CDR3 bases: TGTGCCAGTAGTAAAGGGGCCAACACCGGGGAGCTGTTTTTT.